What follows is one TCR beta chain and its context. What it binds is not known. This CDR3 has 15 amino acids. V was trimmed by 6 bases and J by 0 bases, leaving 15 bases between them. Germline values: CDR1 MNHNY, CDR2 SVGAGI (reference sequence). This sample was included in a study of OX40 agonist ivuxolimab in advanced cancers. At the level of the study: In this cohort, patients received ivuxolimab, an agonistic anti-OX40 (CD134) antibody. Patients with prior anti-PD-1, anti-PD-L1 or anti-CTLA-4 therapy were eligible; 35% to 45% had some.

Patients were excluded for autoimmune disease history or systemic immunosuppression. Produced via immunoSEQ multiplex PCR; TCRdb's table is partial and in-frame only. The sample includes around 31,000 clones, about 83% of them seen just once. General study results and limits: The mean number of expanded clones was higher in CD8+ T cells than in CD4+.

The sequencing used CD4+ or CD8+ T cells sorted from blood, collected in a trial of the OX40 agonist ivuxolimab. The TCR sequence derives from an adult with an advanced solid tumor such as melanoma, head and neck, liver or kidney cancer. The V gene is TRBV6-6, the J gene TRBJ2-7; D is ambiguous. Here the CDR3 reads CASRHSVPISYEQYF. CDR3 nucleotide sequence: TGTGCCAGCAGACACAGCGTTCCGATCTCCTACGAGCAGTACTTC.